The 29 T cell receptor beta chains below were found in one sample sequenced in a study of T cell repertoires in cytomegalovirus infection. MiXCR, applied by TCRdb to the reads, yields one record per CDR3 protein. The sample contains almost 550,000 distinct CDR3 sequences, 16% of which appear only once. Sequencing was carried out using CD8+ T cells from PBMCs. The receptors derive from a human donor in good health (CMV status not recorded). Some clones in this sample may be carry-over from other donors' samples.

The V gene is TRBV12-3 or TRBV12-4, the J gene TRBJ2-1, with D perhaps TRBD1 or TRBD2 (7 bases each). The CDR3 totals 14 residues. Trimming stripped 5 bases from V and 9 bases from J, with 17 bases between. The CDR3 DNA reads TGTGCCAGCAGTCCCAGGGGGGGATCAGCTGAGCAGTTCTTC. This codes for CASSPRGGSAEQFF.

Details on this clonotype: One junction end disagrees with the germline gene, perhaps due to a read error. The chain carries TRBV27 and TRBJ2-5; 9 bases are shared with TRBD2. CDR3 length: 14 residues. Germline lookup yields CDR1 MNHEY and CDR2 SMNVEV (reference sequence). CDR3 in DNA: TGTGCCAACAGTTTTCTAGCGGGGATGGAGACCCAGTACTTC. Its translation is CANSFLAGMETQYF.

CDR3 region: CASSPPGTSGLNPQFF. For the CDR3, the DNA is TGTGCCAGCAGCCCGCCAGGGACTAGCGGGCTTAACCCCCAGTTCTTC. The rearrangement uses TRBV5-6 and TRBJ2-1; TRBD2 matches at 12 bases. The CDR3 loop spans 16 amino acids. The ends lost 4 bases at V and 13 bases at J; junction bases unmatched: 15. Germline CDR1 reads SGHDT; CDR2 reads YYEEEE.

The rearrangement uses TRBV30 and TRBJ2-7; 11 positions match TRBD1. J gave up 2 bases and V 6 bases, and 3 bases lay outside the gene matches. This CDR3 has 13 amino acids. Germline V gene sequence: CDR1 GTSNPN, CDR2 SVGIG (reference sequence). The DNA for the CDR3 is TGTGCCTGTCCGGGACAGGGGGCCTACGAGCAGTACTTC. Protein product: CACPGQGAYEQYF.

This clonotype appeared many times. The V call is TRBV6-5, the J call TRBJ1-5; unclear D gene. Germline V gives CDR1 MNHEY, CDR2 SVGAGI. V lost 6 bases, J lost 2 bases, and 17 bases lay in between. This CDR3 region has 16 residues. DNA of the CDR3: TGTGCCAGCAGCGCTATAGATGGCAATCGCAATCAGCCCCAGCATTTT. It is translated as CASSAIDGNRNQPQHF.

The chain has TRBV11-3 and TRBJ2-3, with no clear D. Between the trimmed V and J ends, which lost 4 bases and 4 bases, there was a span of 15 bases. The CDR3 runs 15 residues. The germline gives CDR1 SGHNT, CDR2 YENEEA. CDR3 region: CASSSRVGGADTQYF. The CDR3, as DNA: TGTGCCAGCAGCTCTAGGGTCGGCGGCGCAGATACGCAGTATTTT.

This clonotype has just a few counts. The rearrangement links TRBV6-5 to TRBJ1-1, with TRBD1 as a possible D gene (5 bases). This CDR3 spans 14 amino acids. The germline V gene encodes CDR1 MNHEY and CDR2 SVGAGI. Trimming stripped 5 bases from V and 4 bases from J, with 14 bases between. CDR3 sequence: CASSISGRITEAFF. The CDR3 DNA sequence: TGTGCCAGCAGTATATCAGGGAGGATCACTGAAGCTTTCTTT.

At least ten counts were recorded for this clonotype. The CDR3: CASSYSLGNPYNEQFF. Here the CDR3 DNA reads TGTGCCAGCAGTTACTCGCTAGGGAACCCCTACAATGAGCAGTTCTTC. The chain has TRBV6-5 and TRBJ2-1, with D unresolved. Germline CDR1 MNHEY, CDR2 SVGAGI. Deletions cut 0 bases from V and 2 bases from J, with 11 bases between. The CDR3 spans 16 residues.

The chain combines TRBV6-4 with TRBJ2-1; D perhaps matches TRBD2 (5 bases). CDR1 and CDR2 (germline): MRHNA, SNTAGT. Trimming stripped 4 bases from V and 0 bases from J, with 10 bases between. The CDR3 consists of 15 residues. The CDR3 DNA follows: TGTGCCAGCAGTGTTCTGAGCGGCTCCTACAATGAGCAGTTCTTC. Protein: CASSVLSGSYNEQFF.

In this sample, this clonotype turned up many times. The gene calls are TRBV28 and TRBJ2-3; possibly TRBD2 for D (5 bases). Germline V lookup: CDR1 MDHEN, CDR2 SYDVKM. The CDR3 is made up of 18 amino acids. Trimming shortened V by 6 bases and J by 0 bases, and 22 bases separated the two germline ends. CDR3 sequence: CASSQEGYSNPSTDTQYF. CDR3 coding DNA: TGTGCCAGCAGCCAAGAGGGCTACTCCAATCCTAGCACAGATACGCAGTATTTT.

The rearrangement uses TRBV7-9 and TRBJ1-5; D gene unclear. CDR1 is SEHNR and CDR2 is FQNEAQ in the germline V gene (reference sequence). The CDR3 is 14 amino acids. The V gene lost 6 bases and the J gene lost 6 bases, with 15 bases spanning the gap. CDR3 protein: CASSSGRIGQPQHF. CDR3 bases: TGTGCCAGCAGTTCGGGAAGGATCGGTCAGCCCCAGCATTTT.

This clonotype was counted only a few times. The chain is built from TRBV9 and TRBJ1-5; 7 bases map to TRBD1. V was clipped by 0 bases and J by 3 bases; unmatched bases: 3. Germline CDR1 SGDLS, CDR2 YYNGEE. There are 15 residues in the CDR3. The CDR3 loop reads CASSVGGGTNQPQHF. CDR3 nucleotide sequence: TGTGCCAGCAGCGTAGGAGGGGGCACCAATCAGCCCCAGCATTTT. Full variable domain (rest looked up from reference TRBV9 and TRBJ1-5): DSGVTQTPKHLITATGQRVTLRCSPRSGDLSVYWYQQSLDQGLQFLIQYYNGEERAKGNILERFSAQQFPDLHSELNLSSLELGDSALYFCASSVGGGTNQPQHFGDGTRLSIL.

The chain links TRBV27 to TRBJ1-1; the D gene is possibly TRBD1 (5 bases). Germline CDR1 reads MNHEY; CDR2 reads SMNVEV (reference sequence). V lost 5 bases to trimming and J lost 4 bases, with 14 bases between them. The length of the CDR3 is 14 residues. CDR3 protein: CASSPVPGLTEAFF. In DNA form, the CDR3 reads TGTGCCAGCAGTCCAGTCCCGGGACTCACTGAAGCTTTCTTT.

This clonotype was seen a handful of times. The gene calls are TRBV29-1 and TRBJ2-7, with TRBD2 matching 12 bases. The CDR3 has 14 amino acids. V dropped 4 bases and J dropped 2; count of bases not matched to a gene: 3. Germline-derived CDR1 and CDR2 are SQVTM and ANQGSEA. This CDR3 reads CSVVGLAGPYEQYF. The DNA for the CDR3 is TGCAGCGTTGTAGGACTAGCGGGACCCTACGAGCAGTACTTC.

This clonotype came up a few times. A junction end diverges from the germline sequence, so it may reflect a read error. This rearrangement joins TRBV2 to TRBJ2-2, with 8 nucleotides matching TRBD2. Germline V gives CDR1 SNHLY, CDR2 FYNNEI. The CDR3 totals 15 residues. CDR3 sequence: CASSEAGENTGELFF. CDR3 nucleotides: TGTGCCAGCAGCGAAGCGGGAGAGAACACCGGGGAGCTGTTTTTT. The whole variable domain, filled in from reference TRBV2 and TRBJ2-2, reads EPEVTQTPSHQVTQMGQEVILRCVPISNHLYFYWYRQILGQKVEFLVSFYNNEISEKSEIFDDQFSVERPDGSNFTLKIRSTKLEDSAMYFCASSEAGENTGELFFGEGSRLTVL.

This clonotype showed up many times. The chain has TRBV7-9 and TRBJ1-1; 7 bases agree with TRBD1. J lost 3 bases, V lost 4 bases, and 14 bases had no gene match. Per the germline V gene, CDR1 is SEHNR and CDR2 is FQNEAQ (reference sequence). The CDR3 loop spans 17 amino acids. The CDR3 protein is CASSSPPTGMGDTEAFF. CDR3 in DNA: TGTGCCAGCAGCTCCCCCCCGACAGGGATGGGAGACACTGAAGCTTTCTTT.

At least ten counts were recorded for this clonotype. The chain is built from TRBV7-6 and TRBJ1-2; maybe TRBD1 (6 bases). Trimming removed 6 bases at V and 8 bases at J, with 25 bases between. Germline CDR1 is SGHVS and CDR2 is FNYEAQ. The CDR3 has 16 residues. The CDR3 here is CASSPTGGGGRYGYTF. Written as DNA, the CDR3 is TGTGCCAGCAGTCCGACGGGGGGAGGGGGACGGTACGGCTACACCTTC. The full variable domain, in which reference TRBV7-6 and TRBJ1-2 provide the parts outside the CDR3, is GAGVSQSPRYKVTKRGQDVALRCDPISGHVSLYWYRQALGQGPEFLTYFNYEAQQDKSGLPNDRFSAERPEGSISTLTIQRTEQRDSAMYRCASSPTGGGGRYGYTFGSGTRLTVV.

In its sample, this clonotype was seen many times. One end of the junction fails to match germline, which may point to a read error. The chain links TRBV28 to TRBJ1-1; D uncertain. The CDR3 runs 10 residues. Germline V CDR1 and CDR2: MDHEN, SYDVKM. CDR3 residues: CASSNTEAFF. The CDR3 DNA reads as TGTGCCAGCAGCAACACAGAAGCTTTCTTT.

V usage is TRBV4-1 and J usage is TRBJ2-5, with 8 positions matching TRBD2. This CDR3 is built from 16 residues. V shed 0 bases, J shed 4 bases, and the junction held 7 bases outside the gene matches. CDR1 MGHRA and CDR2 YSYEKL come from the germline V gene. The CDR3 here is CASSQEPSGRSETQYF. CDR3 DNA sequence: TGCGCCAGCAGCCAAGAGCCTAGCGGGCGGTCAGAGACCCAGTACTTC.

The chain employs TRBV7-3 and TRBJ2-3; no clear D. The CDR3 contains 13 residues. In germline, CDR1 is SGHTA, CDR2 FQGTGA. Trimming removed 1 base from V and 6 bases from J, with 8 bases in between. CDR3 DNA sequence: TGTGCCAGCAGCTTAATTGCCCCCGATACGCAGTATTTT. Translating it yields CASSLIAPDTQYF.

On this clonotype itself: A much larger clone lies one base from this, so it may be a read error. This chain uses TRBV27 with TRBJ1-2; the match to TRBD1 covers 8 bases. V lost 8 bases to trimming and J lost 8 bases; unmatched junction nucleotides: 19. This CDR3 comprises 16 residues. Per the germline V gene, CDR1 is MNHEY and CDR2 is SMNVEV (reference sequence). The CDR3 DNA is TGTGCCAGCGCGTCAGACAGGGGAATTAGGCTGGGCGGCTACACCTTC. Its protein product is CASASDRGIRLGGYTF.

The CDR3 is CATSDFRGVTDTQYF. The CDR3 DNA sequence: TGTGCCACCAGTGATTTTAGAGGGGTCACAGATACGCAGTATTTT. The gene calls are TRBV24-1 and TRBJ2-3; the D call may be TRBD1 or TRBD2 (5 bases each). V was clipped by 1 base and J by 2 bases, with 9 bases between them. The CDR3 runs to 15 residues. CDR1 KGHDR and CDR2 SFDVKD come from the germline V gene.

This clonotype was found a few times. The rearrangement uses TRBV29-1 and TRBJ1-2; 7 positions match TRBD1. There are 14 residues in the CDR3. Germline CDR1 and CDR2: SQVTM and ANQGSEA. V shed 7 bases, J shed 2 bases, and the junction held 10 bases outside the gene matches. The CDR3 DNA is TGCAGCGCCGATCGAGGGGGCGGGAACTATGGCTACACCTTC. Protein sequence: CSADRGGGNYGYTF.

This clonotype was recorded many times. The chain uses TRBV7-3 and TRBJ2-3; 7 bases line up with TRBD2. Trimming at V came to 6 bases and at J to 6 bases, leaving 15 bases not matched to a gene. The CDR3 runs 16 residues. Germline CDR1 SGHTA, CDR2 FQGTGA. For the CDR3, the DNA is TGTGCCAGCAGTAGAGCGGGACGGGGAGCCCTGGATACGCAGTATTTT. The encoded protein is CASSRAGRGALDTQYF.

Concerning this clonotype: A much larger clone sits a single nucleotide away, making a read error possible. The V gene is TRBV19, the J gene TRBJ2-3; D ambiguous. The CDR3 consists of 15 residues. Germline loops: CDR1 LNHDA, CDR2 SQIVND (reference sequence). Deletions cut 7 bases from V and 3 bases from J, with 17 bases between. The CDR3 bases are TGTGCCAGTAAGGCCCCTTCTTCTAGAACAGATACGCAGTATTTT. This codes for CASKAPSSRTDTQYF.

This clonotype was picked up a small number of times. CDR3 bases: TGTGCCACCGTACTAGCGGGAGTTGATTCCGGGGAGCTGTTTTTT. Translated: CATVLAGVDSGELFF. V gene TRBV28 combines with J gene TRBJ2-2, with 11 nucleotides matching TRBD2. Germline V gene sequence: CDR1 MDHEN, CDR2 SYDVKM. V gave up 10 bases and J gave up 6 bases; unmatched junction bases: 10. The CDR3 has 15 residues.

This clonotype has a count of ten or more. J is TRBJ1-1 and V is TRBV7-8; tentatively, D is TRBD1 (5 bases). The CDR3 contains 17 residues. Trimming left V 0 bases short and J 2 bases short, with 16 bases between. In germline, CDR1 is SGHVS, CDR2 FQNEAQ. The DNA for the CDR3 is TGTGCCAGCAGCTTAGCGAGGCTCCCAGGGAGTAACACTGAAGCTTTCTTT. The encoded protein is CASSLARLPGSNTEAFF.

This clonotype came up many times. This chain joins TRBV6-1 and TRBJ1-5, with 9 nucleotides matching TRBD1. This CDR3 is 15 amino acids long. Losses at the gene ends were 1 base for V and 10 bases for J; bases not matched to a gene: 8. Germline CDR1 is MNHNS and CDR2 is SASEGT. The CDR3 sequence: CASSEGGDRARPQHF. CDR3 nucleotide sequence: TGTGCCAGCAGTGAAGGGGGGGACAGGGCCAGACCCCAGCATTTT.

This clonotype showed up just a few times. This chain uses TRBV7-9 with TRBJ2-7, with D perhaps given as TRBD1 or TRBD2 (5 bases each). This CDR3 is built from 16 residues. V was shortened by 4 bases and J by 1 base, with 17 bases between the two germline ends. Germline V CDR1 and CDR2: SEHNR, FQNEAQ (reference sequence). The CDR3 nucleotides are TGTGCCAGCAGCTCTGGTGGGATGGGGGAGTCCTACGAGCAGTACTTC. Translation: CASSSGGMGESYEQYF.